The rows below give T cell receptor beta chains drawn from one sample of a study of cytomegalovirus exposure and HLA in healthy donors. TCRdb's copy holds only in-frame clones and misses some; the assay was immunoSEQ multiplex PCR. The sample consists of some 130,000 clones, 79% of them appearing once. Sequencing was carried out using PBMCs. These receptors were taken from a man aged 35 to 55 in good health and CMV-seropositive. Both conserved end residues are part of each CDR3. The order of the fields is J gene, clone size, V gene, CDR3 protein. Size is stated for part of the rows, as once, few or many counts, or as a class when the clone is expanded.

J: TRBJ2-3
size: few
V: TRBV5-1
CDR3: CASSSSVADTQYF

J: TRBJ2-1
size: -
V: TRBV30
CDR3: CAWEREGRNEQFF

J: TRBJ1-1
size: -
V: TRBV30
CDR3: CAWSLGGGVTEAFF

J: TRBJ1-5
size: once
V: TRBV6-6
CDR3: CASTKRTGSNQPQHF

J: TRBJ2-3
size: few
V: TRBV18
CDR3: CASSPWTSGSVSTDTQYF

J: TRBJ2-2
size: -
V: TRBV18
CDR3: CASSPRPSGRADTGELFF

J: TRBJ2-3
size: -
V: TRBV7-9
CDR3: CASSFPAGERENDTQYF

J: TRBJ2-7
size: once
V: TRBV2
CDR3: CASSEGLAGTGEQYF

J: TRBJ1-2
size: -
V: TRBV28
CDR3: CASSRRGGARYGYTF

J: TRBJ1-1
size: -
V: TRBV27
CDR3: CASSLGQTWATEAFF

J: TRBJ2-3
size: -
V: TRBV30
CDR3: CAWTSGQPNTDTQYF

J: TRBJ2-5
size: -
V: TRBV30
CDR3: CAWSTRGRVEETQYF

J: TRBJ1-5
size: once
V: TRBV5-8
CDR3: CASSPQNQPQHF

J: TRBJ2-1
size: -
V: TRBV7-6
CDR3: CASSLGAGYEQFF

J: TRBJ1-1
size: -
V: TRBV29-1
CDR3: CSVVGQMNTEAFF

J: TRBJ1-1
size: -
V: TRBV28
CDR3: CASSLDSVNTEAFF

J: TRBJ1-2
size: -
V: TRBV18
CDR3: CASSPSDRDYGYTF

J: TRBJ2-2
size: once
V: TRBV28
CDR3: CASSLWDRLRDTGELFF

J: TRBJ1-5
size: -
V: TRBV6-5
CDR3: CASSSGQHNQPQHF

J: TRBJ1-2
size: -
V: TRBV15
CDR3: CATSRDGVGRDAYTF

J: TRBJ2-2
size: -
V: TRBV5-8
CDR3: CASSPDRANTGELFF

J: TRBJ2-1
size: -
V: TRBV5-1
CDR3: CASSLEGTVNLDEQFF